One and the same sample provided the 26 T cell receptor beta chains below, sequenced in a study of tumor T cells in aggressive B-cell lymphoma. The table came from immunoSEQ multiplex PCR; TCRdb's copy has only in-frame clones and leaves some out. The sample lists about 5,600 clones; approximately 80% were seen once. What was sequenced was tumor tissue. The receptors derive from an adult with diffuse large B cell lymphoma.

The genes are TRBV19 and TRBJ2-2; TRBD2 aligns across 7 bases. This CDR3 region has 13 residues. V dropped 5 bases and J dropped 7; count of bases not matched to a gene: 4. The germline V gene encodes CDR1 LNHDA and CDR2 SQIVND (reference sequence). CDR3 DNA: TGTGCCAGTAGTTCGGGGAGGGTCGGGGAGCTGTTTTTT. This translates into CASSSGRVGELFF.

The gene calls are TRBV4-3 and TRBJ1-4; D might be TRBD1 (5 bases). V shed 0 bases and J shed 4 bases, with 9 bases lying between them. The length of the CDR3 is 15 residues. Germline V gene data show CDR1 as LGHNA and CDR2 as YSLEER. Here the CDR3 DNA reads TGCGCCAGCAGCCAAGATGCGGGACTTAATGAAAAACTGTTTTTT. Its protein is CASSQDAGLNEKLFF.

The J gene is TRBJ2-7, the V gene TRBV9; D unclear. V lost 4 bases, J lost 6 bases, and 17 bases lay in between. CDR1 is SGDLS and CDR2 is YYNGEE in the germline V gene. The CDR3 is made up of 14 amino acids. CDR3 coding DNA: TGTGCCAGCAGCCTATCTGGTAGCCCCCTCGAGCAGTACTTC. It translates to CASSLSGSPLEQYF.

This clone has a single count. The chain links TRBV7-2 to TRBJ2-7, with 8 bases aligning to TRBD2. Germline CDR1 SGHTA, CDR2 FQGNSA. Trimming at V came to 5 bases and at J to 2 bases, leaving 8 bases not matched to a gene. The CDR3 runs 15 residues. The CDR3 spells CASSVSGMGTYEQYF. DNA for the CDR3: TGTGCCAGCAGCGTTAGCGGGATGGGGACCTACGAGCAGTACTTC. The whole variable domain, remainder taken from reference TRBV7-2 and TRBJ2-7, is GAGVSQSPSNKVTEKGKDVELRCDPISGHTALYWYRQSLGQGLEFLIYFQGNSAPDKSGLPSDRFSAERTGGSVSTLTIQRTQQEDSAVYLCASSVSGMGTYEQYFGPGTRLTVT.

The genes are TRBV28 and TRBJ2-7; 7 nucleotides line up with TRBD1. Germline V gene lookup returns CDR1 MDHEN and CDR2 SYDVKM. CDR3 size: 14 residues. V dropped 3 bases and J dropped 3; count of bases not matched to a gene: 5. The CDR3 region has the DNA TGTGCCAGCAGTTTCGGTCAGGGGGTCTACGAGCAGTACTTC. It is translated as CASSFGQGVYEQYF.

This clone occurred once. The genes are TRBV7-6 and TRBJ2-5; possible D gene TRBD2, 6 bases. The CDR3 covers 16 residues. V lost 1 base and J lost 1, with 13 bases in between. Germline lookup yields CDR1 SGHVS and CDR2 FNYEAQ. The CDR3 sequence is CASSLGGFGGQETQYF. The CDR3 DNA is TGTGCCAGCAGCTTAGGAGGATTCGGGGGCCAAGAGACCCAGTACTTC.

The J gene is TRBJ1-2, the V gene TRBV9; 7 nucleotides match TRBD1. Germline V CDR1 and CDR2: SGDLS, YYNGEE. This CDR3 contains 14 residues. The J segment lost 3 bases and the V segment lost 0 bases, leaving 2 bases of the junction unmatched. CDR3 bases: TGTGCCAGCAGCGTAGGAGGGGGCGACTATGGCTACACCTTC. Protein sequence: CASSVGGGDYGYTF.

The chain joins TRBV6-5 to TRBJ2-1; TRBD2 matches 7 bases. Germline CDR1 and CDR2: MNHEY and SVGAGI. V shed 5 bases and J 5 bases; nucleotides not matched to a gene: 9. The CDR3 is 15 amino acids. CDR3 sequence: CASSPTRAGHNEQFF. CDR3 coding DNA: TGTGCCAGCAGTCCGACTAGAGCGGGGCACAATGAGCAGTTCTTC.

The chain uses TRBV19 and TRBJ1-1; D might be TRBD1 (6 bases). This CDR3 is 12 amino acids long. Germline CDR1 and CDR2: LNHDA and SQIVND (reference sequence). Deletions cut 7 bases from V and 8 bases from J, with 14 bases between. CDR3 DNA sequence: TGTGCCAGTAAGGACAGCGATAGGGAAGCTTTCTTT. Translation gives CASKDSDREAFF. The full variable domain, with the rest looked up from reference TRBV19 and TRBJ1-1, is DGGITQSPKYLFRKEGQNVTLSCEQNLNHDAMYWYRQDPGQGLRLIYYSQIVNDFQKGDIAEGYSVSREKKESFPLTVTSAQKNPTAFYLCASKDSDREAFFGQGTRLTVV.

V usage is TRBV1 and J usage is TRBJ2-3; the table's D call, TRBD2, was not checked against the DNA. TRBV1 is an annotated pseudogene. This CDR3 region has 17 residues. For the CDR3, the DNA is TGCACCAGCAGGCGGACTAGCGGGAGACGAAGCACAGATACGCAGTATTTT. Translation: CTSRRTSGRRSTDTQYF.

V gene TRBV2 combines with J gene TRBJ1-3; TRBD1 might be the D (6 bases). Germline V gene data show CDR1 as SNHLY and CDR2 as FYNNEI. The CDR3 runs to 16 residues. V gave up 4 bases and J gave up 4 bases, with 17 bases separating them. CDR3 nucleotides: TGTGCCAGCAGTGCCTTAGACAGGCTCGTCGGAAACACCATATATTTT. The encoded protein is CASSALDRLVGNTIYF.

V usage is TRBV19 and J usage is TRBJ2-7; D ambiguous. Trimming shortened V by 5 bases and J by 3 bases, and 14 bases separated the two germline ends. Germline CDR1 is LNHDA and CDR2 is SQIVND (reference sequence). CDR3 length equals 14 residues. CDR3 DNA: TGTGCCAGTAGTCCCCAGCGAGTGGGCTACGAGCAGTACTTC. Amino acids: CASSPQRVGYEQYF.

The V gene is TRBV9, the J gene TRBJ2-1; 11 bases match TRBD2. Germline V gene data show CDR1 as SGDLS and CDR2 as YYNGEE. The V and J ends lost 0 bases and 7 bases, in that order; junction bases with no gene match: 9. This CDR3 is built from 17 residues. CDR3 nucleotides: TGTGCCAGCAGCGTAGAGTTAGCGGGAGGGCCTAGGAATGAGCAGTTCTTC. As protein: CASSVELAGGPRNEQFF.

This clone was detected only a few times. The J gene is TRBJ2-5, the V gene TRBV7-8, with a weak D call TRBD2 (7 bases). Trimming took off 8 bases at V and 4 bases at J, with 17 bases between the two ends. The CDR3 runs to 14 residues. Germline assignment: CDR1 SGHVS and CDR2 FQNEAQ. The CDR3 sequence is CASVPGGSGETQYF. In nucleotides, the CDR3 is TGTGCCAGCGTTCCGGGGGGCTCGGGAGAGACCCAGTACTTC.

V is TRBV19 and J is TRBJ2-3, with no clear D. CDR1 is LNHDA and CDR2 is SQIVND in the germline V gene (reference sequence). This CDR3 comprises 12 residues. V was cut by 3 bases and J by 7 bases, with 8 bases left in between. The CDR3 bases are TGTGCCAGTAGTATTACGGGTAATACGCAGTATTTT. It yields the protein CASSITGNTQYF.

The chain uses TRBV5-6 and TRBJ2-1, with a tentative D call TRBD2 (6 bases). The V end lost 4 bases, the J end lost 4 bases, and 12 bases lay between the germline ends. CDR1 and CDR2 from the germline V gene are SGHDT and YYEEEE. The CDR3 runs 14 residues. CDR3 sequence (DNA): TGTGCCAGCAGCGCTGGACTACTTTACAATGAGCAGTTCTTC. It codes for CASSAGLLYNEQFF. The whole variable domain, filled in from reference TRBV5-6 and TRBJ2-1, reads DAGVTQSPTHLIKTRGQQVTLRCSPKSGHDTVSWYQQALGQGPQFIFQYYEEEERQRGNFPDRFSGHQFPNYSSELNVNALLLGDSALYLCASSAGLLYNEQFFGPGTRLTVL.

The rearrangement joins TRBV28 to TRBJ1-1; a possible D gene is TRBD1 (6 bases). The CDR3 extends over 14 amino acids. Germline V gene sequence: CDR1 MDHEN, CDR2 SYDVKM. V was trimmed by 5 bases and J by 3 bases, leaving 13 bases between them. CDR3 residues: CASSEGGGYTEAFF. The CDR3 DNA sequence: TGTGCCAGCAGTGAGGGAGGGGGGTACACTGAAGCTTTCTTT.

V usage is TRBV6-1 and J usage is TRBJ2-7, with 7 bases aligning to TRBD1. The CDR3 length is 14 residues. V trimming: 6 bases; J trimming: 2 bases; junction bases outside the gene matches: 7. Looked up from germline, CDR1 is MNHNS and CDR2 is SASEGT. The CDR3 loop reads CASRADRAAYEQYF. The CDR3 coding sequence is TGTGCCAGCAGGGCCGACAGGGCAGCCTACGAGCAGTACTTC.

The CDR3 spells CASSGGRGYGYTF. CDR3 DNA sequence: TGTGCCAGCAGCGGGGGGAGAGGCTATGGCTACACCTTC. V is TRBV5-6 and J is TRBJ1-2; tentative D call: TRBD1 (5 bases). The CDR3 loop spans 13 amino acids. CDR1 is SGHDT and CDR2 is YYEEEE in the germline V gene. With 4 bases removed from V and 4 bases from J, the gap between germline ends came to 11 bases.

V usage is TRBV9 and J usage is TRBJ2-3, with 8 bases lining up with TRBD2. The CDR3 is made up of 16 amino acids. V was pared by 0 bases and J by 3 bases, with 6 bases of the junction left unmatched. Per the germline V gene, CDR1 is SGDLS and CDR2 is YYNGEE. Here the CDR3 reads CASSVAGTRSTDTQYF. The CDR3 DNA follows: TGTGCCAGCAGCGTAGCTGGGACTAGGTCGACAGATACGCAGTATTTT.

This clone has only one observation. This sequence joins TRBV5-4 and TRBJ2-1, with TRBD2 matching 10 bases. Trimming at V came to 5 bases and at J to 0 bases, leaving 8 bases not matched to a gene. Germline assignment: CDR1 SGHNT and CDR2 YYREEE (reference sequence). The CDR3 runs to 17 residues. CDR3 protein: CASRYGLAVSSYNEQFF. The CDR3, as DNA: TGTGCCAGCAGATACGGACTAGCGGTTAGCTCCTACAATGAGCAGTTCTTC.

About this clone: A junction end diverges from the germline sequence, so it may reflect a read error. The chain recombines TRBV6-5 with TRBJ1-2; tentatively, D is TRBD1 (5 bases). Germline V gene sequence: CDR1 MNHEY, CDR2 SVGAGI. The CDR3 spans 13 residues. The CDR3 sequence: CASRATVRGGYTF. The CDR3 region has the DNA TGTGCCAGCAGAGCGACAGTTAGGGGAGGCTATACCTTC.

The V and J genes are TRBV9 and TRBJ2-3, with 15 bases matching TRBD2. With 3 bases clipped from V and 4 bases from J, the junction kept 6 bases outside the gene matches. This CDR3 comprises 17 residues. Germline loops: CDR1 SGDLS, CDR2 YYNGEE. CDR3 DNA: TGTGCCAGCAGCGCCGGACTAGCGGGAGGGTTGGCAGATACGCAGTATTTT. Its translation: CASSAGLAGGLADTQYF.

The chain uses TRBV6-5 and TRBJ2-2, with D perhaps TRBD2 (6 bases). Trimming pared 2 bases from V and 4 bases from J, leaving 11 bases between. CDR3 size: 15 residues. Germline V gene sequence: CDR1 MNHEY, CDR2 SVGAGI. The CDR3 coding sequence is TGTGCCAGCAGTTACGGTGGTAGCGGCACCGGGGAGCTGTTTTTT. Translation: CASSYGGSGTGELFF.

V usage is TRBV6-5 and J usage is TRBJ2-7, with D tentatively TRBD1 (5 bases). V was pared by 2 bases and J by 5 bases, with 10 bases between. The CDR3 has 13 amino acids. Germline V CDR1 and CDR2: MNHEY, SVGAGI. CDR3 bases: TGTGCCAGCAGTTACCAGGGAATGAACGAGCAGTACTTC. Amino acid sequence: CASSYQGMNEQYF.

The CDR3: CASIKTRGNTEAFF. In nucleotides, the CDR3 is TGTGCCAGCATCAAAACCAGGGGTAACACTGAAGCTTTCTTT. This chain connects TRBV27 to TRBJ1-1; possibly TRBD1 for D (6 bases). V was shortened by 7 bases and J by 2 bases, with 14 bases between the two germline ends. CDR3 length: 14 amino acids. Looked up from germline, CDR1 is MNHEY and CDR2 is SMNVEV (reference sequence).